Here is one TCR beta chain with its context. Its antigen is unknown. This sample stems from a study of vaccination effects on CD4 cells after COVID-19. Notes on the study in general: The vaccine-induced clones of healthy vaccinees included only 1 of 255 that cross-reacted with common cold coronaviruses.

TCRdb's copy holds only in-frame clones and misses some; the assay was immunoSEQ multiplex PCR. The table lists 45,000 to 60,000 clones, about three quarters of them singletons, with 6.5% to 8.5% in the top ten. When nine to ten days of culture had elapsed, CD4+ T cells were isolated. It was two doses of either the BNT162b2 or mRNA-1273 vaccine that participants received. Prior SARS-CoV-2 infection was absent in the vaccine recipients, as shown by negative nucleocapsid antibodies. The sequence was obtained from a human donor who received a COVID-19 vaccine. The sequenced sample was CD4+ T cells from PBMCs cultured without peptide, obtained after COVID-19 vaccination.

This CDR3 is CASSFSGRYNEQFF. CDR3 DNA sequence: TGTGCCAGCAGCTTCTCGGGTCGGTACAATGAGCAGTTCTTC. The rearrangement links TRBV7-9 to TRBJ2-1; D is undetermined. Germline V gene sequence: CDR1 SEHNR, CDR2 FQNEAQ (reference sequence). V was cut by 3 bases and J by 4 bases, with 10 bases left in between. This CDR3 is 14 amino acids long. The full variable domain, its missing parts supplied by reference TRBV7-9 and TRBJ2-1, is DTGVSQNPRHKITKRGQNVTFRCDPISEHNRLYWYRQTLGQGPEFLTYFQNEAQLEKSRLLSDRFSAERPKGSFSTLEIQRTEQGDSAMYLCASSFSGRYNEQFFGPGTRLTVL.